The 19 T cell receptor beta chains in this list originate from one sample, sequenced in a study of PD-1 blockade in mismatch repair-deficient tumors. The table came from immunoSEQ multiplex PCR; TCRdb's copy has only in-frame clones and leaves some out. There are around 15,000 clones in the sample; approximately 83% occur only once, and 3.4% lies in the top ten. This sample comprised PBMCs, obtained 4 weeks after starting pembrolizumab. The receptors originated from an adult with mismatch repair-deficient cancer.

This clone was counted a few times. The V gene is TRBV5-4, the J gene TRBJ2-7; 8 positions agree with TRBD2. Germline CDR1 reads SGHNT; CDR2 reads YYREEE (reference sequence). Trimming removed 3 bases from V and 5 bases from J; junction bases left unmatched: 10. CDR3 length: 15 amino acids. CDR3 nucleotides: TGTGCCAGCAGCTCCCCTTCGGGAGGGGGGGACGAGCAGTACTTC. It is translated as CASSSPSGGGDEQYF.

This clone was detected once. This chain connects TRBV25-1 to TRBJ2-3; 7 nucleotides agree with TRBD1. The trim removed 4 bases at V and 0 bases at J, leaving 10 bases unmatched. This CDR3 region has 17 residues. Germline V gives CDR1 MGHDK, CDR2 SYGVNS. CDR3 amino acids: CASSGHKGQTSTDTQYF. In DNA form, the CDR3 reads TGTGCCAGCAGTGGCCACAAGGGACAGACCAGCACAGATACGCAGTATTTT.

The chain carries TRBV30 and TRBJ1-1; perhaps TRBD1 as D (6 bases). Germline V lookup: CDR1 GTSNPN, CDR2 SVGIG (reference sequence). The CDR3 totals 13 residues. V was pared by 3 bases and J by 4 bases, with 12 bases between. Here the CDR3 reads CAWRQGSFTEAFF. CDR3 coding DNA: TGTGCCTGGAGGCAGGGGTCATTCACTGAAGCTTTCTTT. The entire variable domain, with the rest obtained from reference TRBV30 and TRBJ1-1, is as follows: SQTIHQWPATLVQPVGSPLSLECTVEGTSNPNLYWYRQAAGRGLQLLFYSVGIGQISSEVPQNLSASRPQDRQFILSSKKLLLSDSGFYLCAWRQGSFTEAFFGQGTRLTVV.

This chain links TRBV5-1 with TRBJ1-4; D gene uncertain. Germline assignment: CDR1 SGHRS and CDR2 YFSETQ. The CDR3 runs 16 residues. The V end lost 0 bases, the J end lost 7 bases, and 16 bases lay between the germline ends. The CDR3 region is CASSLGNSGSGEKLFF. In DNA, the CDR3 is TGCGCCAGCAGCTTGGGAAACAGCGGTAGCGGTGAAAAACTGTTTTTT.

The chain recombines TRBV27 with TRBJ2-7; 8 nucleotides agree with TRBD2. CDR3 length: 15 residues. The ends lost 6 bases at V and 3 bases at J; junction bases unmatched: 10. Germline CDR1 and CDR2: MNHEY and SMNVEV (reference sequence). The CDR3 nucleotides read TGTGCCAGCAGCCTGTCTAGCGGGCCAGGCTACGAGCAGTACTTC. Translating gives CASSLSSGPGYEQYF.

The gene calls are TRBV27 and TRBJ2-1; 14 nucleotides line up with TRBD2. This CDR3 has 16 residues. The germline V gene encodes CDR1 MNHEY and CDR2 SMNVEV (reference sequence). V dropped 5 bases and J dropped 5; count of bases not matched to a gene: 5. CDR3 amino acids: CASSTWTSGRNNEQFF. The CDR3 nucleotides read TGTGCCAGCAGTACCTGGACTAGCGGGAGGAACAATGAGCAGTTCTTC.

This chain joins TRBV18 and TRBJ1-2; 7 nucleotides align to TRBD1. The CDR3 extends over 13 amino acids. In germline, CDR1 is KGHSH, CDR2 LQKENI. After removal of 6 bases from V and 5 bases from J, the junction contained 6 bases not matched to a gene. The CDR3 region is CASSGGQEYGYTF. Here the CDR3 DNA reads TGTGCCAGCTCGGGCGGACAGGAATATGGCTACACCTTC.

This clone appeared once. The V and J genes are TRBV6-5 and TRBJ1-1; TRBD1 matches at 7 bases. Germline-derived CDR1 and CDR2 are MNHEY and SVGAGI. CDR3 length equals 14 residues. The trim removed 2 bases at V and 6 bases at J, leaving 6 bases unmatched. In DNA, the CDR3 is TGTGCCAGCAGTTACGACGACAGGGAAGCTGAAGCTTTCTTT. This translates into CASSYDDREAEAFF.

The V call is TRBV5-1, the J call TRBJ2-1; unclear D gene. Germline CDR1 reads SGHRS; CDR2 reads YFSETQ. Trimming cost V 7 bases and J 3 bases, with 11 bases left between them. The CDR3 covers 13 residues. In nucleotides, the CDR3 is TGCGCCAGCTCACTCTCTAGCTACAATGAGCAGTTCTTC. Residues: CASSLSSYNEQFF.

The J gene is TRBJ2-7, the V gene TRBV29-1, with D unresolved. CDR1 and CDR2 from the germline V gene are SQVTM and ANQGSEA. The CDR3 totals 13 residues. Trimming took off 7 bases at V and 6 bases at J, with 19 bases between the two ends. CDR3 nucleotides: TGCAGCGCCCGGGTGCAGCCACTAAGCGAGCAGTACTTC. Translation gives CSARVQPLSEQYF.

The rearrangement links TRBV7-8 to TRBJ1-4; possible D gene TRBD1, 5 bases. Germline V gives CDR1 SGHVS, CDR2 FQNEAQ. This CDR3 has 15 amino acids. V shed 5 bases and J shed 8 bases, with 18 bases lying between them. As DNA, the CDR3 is TGTGCCAGCAGCGGCAGGGTTCCGGTGGGGGAAAAACTGTTTTTT. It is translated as CASSGRVPVGEKLFF.

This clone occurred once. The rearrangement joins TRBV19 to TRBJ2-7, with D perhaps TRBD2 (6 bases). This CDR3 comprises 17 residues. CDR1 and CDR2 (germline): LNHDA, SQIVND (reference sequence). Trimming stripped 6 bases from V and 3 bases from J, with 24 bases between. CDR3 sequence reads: CASSLPVLPAGNYEQYF. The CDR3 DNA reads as TGTGCCAGTAGCCTGCCGGTTCTCCCAGCGGGTAACTACGAGCAGTACTTC.

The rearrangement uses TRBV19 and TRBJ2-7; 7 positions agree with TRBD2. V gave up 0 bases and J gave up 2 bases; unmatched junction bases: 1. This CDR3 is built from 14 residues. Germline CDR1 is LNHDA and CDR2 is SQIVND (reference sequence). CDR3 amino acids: CASSIERGAYEQYF. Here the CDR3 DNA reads TGTGCCAGTAGTATAGAACGGGGGGCCTACGAGCAGTACTTC.

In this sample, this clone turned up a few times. The CDR3 region is CAWSVLRTITYEQYF. The CDR3 bases are TGTGCCTGGAGTGTACTGAGAACCATTACCTACGAGCAGTACTTC. The V call is TRBV30, the J call TRBJ2-7, with unresolved D. From germline, CDR1 is GTSNPN and CDR2 SVGIG (reference sequence). The V gene lost 0 bases and the J gene lost 2 bases, with 14 bases spanning the gap. CDR3 size: 15 residues.

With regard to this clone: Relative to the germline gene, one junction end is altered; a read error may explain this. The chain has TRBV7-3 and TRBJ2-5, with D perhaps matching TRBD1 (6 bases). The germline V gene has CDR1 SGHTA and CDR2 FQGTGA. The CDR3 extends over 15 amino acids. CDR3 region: CASSLTITGRETQYF. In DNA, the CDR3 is TGTGCCAGCAGCCTAACCATTACAGGGAGAGAGACCCAGTACTTC.

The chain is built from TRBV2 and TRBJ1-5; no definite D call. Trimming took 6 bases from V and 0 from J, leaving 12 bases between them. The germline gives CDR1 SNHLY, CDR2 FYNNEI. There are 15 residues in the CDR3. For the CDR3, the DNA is TGTGCCAGCAGGGTCACGGGGATTAGCAATCAGCCCCAGCATTTT. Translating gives CASRVTGISNQPQHF.

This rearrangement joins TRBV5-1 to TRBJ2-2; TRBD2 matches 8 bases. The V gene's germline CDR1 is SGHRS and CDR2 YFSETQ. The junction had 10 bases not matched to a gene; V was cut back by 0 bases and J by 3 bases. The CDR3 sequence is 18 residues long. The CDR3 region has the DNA TGCGCCAGCAGCTTGGTCATGGCAGGAGCGGGAGACACCGGGGAGCTGTTTTTT. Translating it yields CASSLVMAGAGDTGELFF.

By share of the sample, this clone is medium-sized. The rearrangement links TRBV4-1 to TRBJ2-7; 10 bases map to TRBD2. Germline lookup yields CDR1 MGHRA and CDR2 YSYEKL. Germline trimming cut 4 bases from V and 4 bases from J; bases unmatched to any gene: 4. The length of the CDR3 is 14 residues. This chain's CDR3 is CASSLEREGYEQYF. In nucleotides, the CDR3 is TGCGCCAGCAGCCTGGAGCGGGAGGGGTACGAGCAGTACTTC.

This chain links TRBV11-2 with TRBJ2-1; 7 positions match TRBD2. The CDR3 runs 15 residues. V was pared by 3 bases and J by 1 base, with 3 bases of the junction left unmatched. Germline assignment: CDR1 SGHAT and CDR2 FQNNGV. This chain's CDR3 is CASSFSSGSYNEQFF. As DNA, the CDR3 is TGTGCCAGCAGCTTTTCTAGCGGTTCCTACAATGAGCAGTTCTTC.